A selection of T cell receptor beta chains follows, all from one sample in a study of T cells in Graves' hyperthyroidism and ophthalmopathy. In TCRdb, the multiplex PCR reads were re-called with MiXCR into one record per CDR3 protein. The sample yields 500,000 to 600,000 distinct CDR3 sequences, over 15% seen once. The sequenced material came from blood. The receptors here all came from a woman aged 18-35 years with Graves' hyperthyroidism. Both conserved end residues are part of each CDR3. D genes are given only for firm matches. Size tells how often a clone was seen (once, few, many) or the class of an expanded clone, and some rows leave it out.

abundance: many; j_gene: TRBJ1-6; v_gene: TRBV12-3/TRBV12-4; d_gene: .; CDR3aa: CASSLRGVDSPLHF; CDR3nt: TGTGCCAGCAGTTTAAGGGGGGTCGATTCACCCCTCCACTTT
abundance: many; j_gene: TRBJ2-7; v_gene: TRBV20-1; d_gene: .; CDR3aa: CSAPDNAYEQYF; CDR3nt: TGCAGTGCCCCGGACAATGCCTACGAGCAGTACTTC
abundance: .; j_gene: TRBJ2-2; v_gene: TRBV7-3; d_gene: .; CDR3aa: CASRKWDTTGELFF; CDR3nt: TGTGCCAGCAGGAAGTGGGACACTACCGGGGAGCTGTTTTTT
abundance: many; j_gene: TRBJ2-3; v_gene: TRBV2; d_gene: .; CDR3aa: CASSEARGTDTQYF; CDR3nt: TGTGCCAGCAGTGAAGCGCGCGGCACAGATACGCAGTATTTT
abundance: many; j_gene: TRBJ2-4; v_gene: TRBV11-2; d_gene: TRBD2; CDR3aa: CASSPVASGRFVIQYF; CDR3nt: TGTGCCAGCAGCCCCGTGGCTAGCGGGAGGTTTGTCATTCAGTACTTC
abundance: many; j_gene: TRBJ1-2; v_gene: TRBV6-5; d_gene: .; CDR3aa: CASSYRSGYGYTF; CDR3nt: TGTGCCAGCAGTTACCGTTCAGGGTATGGCTACACCTTC
abundance: many; j_gene: TRBJ2-1; v_gene: TRBV14; d_gene: .; CDR3aa: CASSPLTNRNEQFF; CDR3nt: TGTGCCAGCAGCCCCCTAACGAACAGGAACGAGCAGTTCTTC
abundance: many; j_gene: TRBJ2-7; v_gene: TRBV20-1; d_gene: .; CDR3aa: CSASQAYEQYF; CDR3nt: TGCAGTGCTAGCCAGGCCTACGAGCAGTACTTC
abundance: few; j_gene: TRBJ2-1; v_gene: TRBV6-2/TRBV6-3; d_gene: TRBD2; CDR3aa: CASRRTSGGPYNEQFF; CDR3nt: TGTGCCAGCAGACGAACTAGCGGGGGGCCTTACAATGAGCAGTTCTTC
abundance: few; j_gene: TRBJ1-1; v_gene: TRBV9; d_gene: .; CDR3aa: CASSVGAGLNTEAFF; CDR3nt: TGTGCCAGCAGCGTCGGGGCAGGCCTAAACACTGAAGCTTTCTTT
abundance: many; j_gene: TRBJ1-2; v_gene: TRBV2; d_gene: .; CDR3aa: CASSGAYVDTF; CDR3nt: TGTGCCAGCAGCGGAGCCTACGTGGACACCTTC
abundance: .; j_gene: TRBJ1-1; v_gene: TRBV24-1; d_gene: .; CDR3aa: CATSDFGREAFF; CDR3nt: TGTGCCACCAGTGATTTCGGACGGGAAGCTTTCTTT
abundance: many; j_gene: TRBJ1-1; v_gene: TRBV29-1; d_gene: .; CDR3aa: CSVVWGTSRTEAFF; CDR3nt: TGCAGCGTTGTTTGGGGTACAAGTCGGACTGAAGCTTTCTTT
abundance: .; j_gene: TRBJ2-1; v_gene: TRBV12-3/TRBV12-4; d_gene: TRBD1; CDR3aa: CASSPPLQGPETQFF; CDR3nt: TGTGCCAGCAGTCCCCCCTTACAGGGGCCAGAGACCCAGTTCTTC
abundance: many; j_gene: TRBJ2-5; v_gene: TRBV2; d_gene: .; CDR3aa: CASSDTDGRTETQYF; CDR3nt: TGTGCCAGCAGTGATACGGACGGGAGAACAGAGACCCAGTACTTC
abundance: few; j_gene: TRBJ1-6; v_gene: TRBV6-1; d_gene: TRBD1; CDR3aa: CASSELFRDRSSYNSPLHF; CDR3nt: TGTGCCAGCAGTGAACTTTTTCGGGACAGGAGCTCCTATAATTCACCCCTCCACTTT
abundance: few; j_gene: TRBJ2-7; v_gene: TRBV25-1; d_gene: .; CDR3aa: CASSGSRSSYEQYF; CDR3nt: TGTGCCAGCAGTGGCTCAAGGAGCTCCTACGAGCAGTACTTC
abundance: many; j_gene: TRBJ2-7; v_gene: TRBV7-2; d_gene: .; CDR3aa: CASSGVSGFSYEQYF; CDR3nt: TGTGCCAGCAGCGGGGTATCGGGATTCTCCTACGAGCAGTACTTC
abundance: many; j_gene: TRBJ2-1; v_gene: TRBV12-3/TRBV12-4; d_gene: TRBD1; CDR3aa: CASSKKGGFGSYNEQFF; CDR3nt: TGTGCCAGCAGCAAAAAAGGGGGCTTCGGCTCCTACAATGAGCAGTTCTTC
abundance: many; j_gene: TRBJ2-7; v_gene: TRBV12-3/TRBV12-4; d_gene: .; CDR3aa: CASRRGSVNEQYF; CDR3nt: TGTGCCAGCAGGAGAGGCTCGGTCAACGAGCAGTACTTC
abundance: few; j_gene: TRBJ2-3; v_gene: TRBV6-1; d_gene: .; CDR3aa: CASSPLQGRIGTDTQYF; CDR3nt: TGTGCCAGCAGTCCACTACAGGGGAGGATAGGCACAGATACGCAGTATTTT
abundance: few; j_gene: TRBJ1-1; v_gene: TRBV12-3/TRBV12-4; d_gene: .; CDR3aa: CASSLNPEAFF; CDR3nt: TGTGCCAGCAGTCTGAATCCTGAAGCTTTCTTT
abundance: .; j_gene: TRBJ2-3; v_gene: TRBV25-1; d_gene: TRBD2; CDR3aa: CASSARTSVSDTQYF; CDR3nt: TGTGCCAGCAGTGCCCGGACTAGCGTATCAGATACGCAGTATTTT
abundance: many; j_gene: TRBJ1-2; v_gene: TRBV28; d_gene: .; CDR3aa: CASSFILNYGYTF; CDR3nt: TGTGCCAGCAGTTTTATTCTTAACTATGGCTACACCTTC
abundance: many; j_gene: TRBJ2-5; v_gene: TRBV5-1; d_gene: .; CDR3aa: CASSPQVRGRETQYF; CDR3nt: TGCGCCAGCAGCCCTCAGGTCAGGGGTCGGGAGACCCAGTACTTC
abundance: few; j_gene: TRBJ2-3; v_gene: TRBV6-6; d_gene: .; CDR3aa: CASSYYQGLSTDTQYF; CDR3nt: TGTGCCAGCAGTTACTATCAGGGACTTAGCACAGATACGCAGTATTTT
abundance: few; j_gene: TRBJ2-7; v_gene: TRBV19; d_gene: .; CDR3aa: CASSIGSGYEQYF; CDR3nt: TGTGCCAGTAGTATAGGATCGGGCTACGAGCAGTACTTC
abundance: .; j_gene: TRBJ1-1; v_gene: TRBV14; d_gene: TRBD1; CDR3aa: CASSRTGSVNTEAFF; CDR3nt: TGTGCCAGCAGCCGGACAGGGTCGGTGAACACTGAAGCTTTCTTT
abundance: many; j_gene: TRBJ1-1; v_gene: TRBV5-6; d_gene: .; CDR3aa: CASSFVHTNTEAFF; CDR3nt: TGTGCCAGCAGCTTCGTACATACGAACACTGAAGCTTTCTTT
abundance: few; j_gene: TRBJ2-5; v_gene: TRBV20-1; d_gene: TRBD2; CDR3aa: CSARALAGGPGTQYF; CDR3nt: TGCAGTGCTAGAGCACTAGCGGGGGGACCAGGGACCCAGTACTTC
abundance: .; j_gene: TRBJ1-4; v_gene: TRBV27; d_gene: .; CDR3aa: CTSSFLNEKLFF; CDR3nt: TGTACCAGCAGTTTCCTAAATGAAAAACTGTTTTTT
abundance: many; j_gene: TRBJ1-1; v_gene: TRBV14; d_gene: .; CDR3aa: CASSPLREAGEAFF; CDR3nt: TGTGCCAGCAGCCCCCTGAGGGAGGCGGGTGAAGCTTTCTTT
abundance: many; j_gene: TRBJ2-7; v_gene: TRBV7-8; d_gene: .; CDR3aa: CASSDILYEQYF; CDR3nt: TGTGCCAGCAGCGACATCTTGTACGAGCAGTACTTC
abundance: many; j_gene: TRBJ2-1; v_gene: TRBV20-1; d_gene: .; CDR3aa: CSASRADYNEQFF; CDR3nt: TGCAGTGCTAGCAGGGCGGACTACAATGAGCAGTTCTTC
abundance: many; j_gene: TRBJ2-5; v_gene: TRBV20-1; d_gene: TRBD2; CDR3aa: CSASPWASGGEETQYF; CDR3nt: TGCAGTGCTAGTCCCTGGGCCAGCGGGGGGGAAGAGACCCAGTACTTC
abundance: many; j_gene: TRBJ2-1; v_gene: TRBV3-1; d_gene: .; CDR3aa: CASSPPSDYNEQFF; CDR3nt: TGTGCCAGCAGCCCCCCTAGCGACTACAATGAGCAGTTCTTC
abundance: many; j_gene: TRBJ2-1; v_gene: TRBV20-1; d_gene: TRBD2; CDR3aa: CSARSGTSDNEQFF; CDR3nt: TGCAGTGCTAGATCCGGGACTAGTGACAATGAGCAGTTCTTC
abundance: many; j_gene: TRBJ2-3; v_gene: TRBV2; d_gene: TRBD2; CDR3aa: CASSEEASGSSQYF; CDR3nt: TGTGCCAGCAGTGAAGAGGCTAGCGGGAGTTCGCAGTATTTT
abundance: many; j_gene: TRBJ2-1; v_gene: TRBV28; d_gene: TRBD1; CDR3aa: CASRGRGQGALASYNEQFF; CDR3nt: TGTGCCAGCAGGGGGCGGGGACAGGGGGCTCTAGCGTCCTACAATGAGCAGTTCTTC
abundance: few; j_gene: TRBJ1-4; v_gene: TRBV11-2; d_gene: .; CDR3aa: CASRLGVAEKLFF; CDR3nt: TGTGCCAGCAGATTGGGGGTTGCCGAAAAACTGTTTTTT
abundance: few; j_gene: TRBJ2-1; v_gene: TRBV4-1; d_gene: TRBD2; CDR3aa: CASSQVAGVIYNEQFF; CDR3nt: TGCGCCAGCAGCCAAGTAGCGGGAGTCATCTACAATGAGCAGTTCTTC
abundance: .; j_gene: TRBJ2-3; v_gene: TRBV11-2; d_gene: TRBD2; CDR3aa: CASRGGAGDTDTQYF; CDR3nt: TGTGCCAGCAGGGGGGGAGCGGGGGACACAGATACGCAGTATTTT
abundance: few; j_gene: TRBJ2-2; v_gene: TRBV6-2/TRBV6-3; d_gene: .; CDR3aa: CASSHRGTRTGELFF; CDR3nt: TGTGCCAGCAGTCACCGAGGGACCCGCACCGGGGAGCTGTTTTTT
abundance: .; j_gene: TRBJ2-4; v_gene: TRBV20-1; d_gene: .; CDR3aa: CSARDQTVKNIQYF; CDR3nt: TGCAGTGCTAGAGATCAGACGGTTAAAAACATTCAGTACTTC
abundance: few; j_gene: TRBJ1-1; v_gene: TRBV2; d_gene: TRBD1; CDR3aa: CASTSTGGDTEAFF; CDR3nt: TGTGCCAGCACCTCGACAGGGGGCGACACTGAAGCTTTCTTT